This T cell receptor beta chain originates from a study of T cell changes during pregnancy in multiple sclerosis. V gave up 6 bases and J gave up 1 base, with 3 bases separating them. This CDR3 has 11 amino acids. Germline V gene sequence: CDR1 SNHLY, CDR2 FYNNEI. Using immunoSEQ multiplex PCR, the repertoire was profiled, and TCRdb retains in-frame clones only, with some absent. The repertoire holds 30,000 to 40,000 clones, with around 91% as singletons. The V and J genes are TRBV2 and TRBJ2-5; no clear D gene. The sample here was CD4+ T cells from peripheral blood mononuclear cells, taken in the second trimester of pregnancy. The clonotype originates from a female donor in good health, enrolled as a control in a pregnancy study. CDR3 DNA: TGTGCCAGCAGCCTCCAAGAGACCCAGTACTTC. Its protein is CASSLQETQYF.